What follows are 23 T cell receptor beta chains derived from one specimen sequenced in a study of control samples from healthy donors and cancer patients. Libraries were prepared by immunoSEQ multiplex PCR; TCRdb keeps only in-frame clonotypes and omits some of them. The repertoire holds roughly 100,000 clones, with around 90% as singletons. The material sequenced was blood. All receptors come from a young woman in good health.

Comment on this clone: One end of the junction is discordant with germline, which a read error may explain. This sample includes further DNA sequences coding for the same CDR3. J is TRBJ1-2 and V is TRBV7-2, with 8 bases fitting TRBD1. The germline V gene encodes CDR1 SGHTA and CDR2 FQGNSA. The length of the CDR3 is 13 residues. In nucleotides, the CDR3 is TGTGCCAGCAGCTTACAGGGGGCGCAAGGCTATACCTTC. It is translated as CASSLQGAQGYTF.

This clone was counted once. The chain recombines TRBV19 with TRBJ1-3, with a tentative D call TRBD1 (5 bases). This CDR3 is built from 16 residues. Trimming removed 5 bases at V and 0 bases at J, with 14 bases between. Looked up from germline, CDR1 is LNHDA and CDR2 is SQIVND (reference sequence). The CDR3 spells CASSPQRGYSGNTIYF. The CDR3 region has the DNA TGTGCCAGTAGTCCCCAGAGGGGATACTCTGGAAACACCATATATTTT. Full variable domain (rest looked up from reference TRBV19 and TRBJ1-3): DGGITQSPKYLFRKEGQNVTLSCEQNLNHDAMYWYRQDPGQGLRLIYYSQIVNDFQKGDIAEGYSVSREKKESFPLTVTSAQKNPTAFYLCASSPQRGYSGNTIYFGEGSWLTVV.

The chain employs TRBV6-5 and TRBJ1-1, with D possibly TRBD1 on 6 matching bases. With 2 bases removed from V and 0 bases from J, the gap between germline ends came to 13 bases. This CDR3 contains 16 residues. CDR1 and CDR2 from the germline V gene are MNHEY and SVGAGI. CDR3 in DNA: TGTGCCAGCAGTTACCAGAGGACAGAATTGAACACTGAAGCTTTCTTT. Protein product: CASSYQRTELNTEAFF.

The rearrangement joins TRBV20-1 to TRBJ2-7; D is perhaps TRBD1 (5 bases). The CDR3 contains 14 residues. Trimming removed 3 bases at V and 0 bases at J, with 12 bases between. CDR1 is DFQATT, CDR2 SNEGSKA, per germline (reference sequence). The CDR3 nucleotides read TGCAGTGCTAGTCCTCAGGGTTCCTCCTACGAGCAGTACTTC. This codes for CSASPQGSSYEQYF.

The chain is built from TRBV6-2 or TRBV6-3 and TRBJ2-7; 13 positions match TRBD2. The CDR3 sequence is 18 residues long. Germline values: CDR1 MNHEY, CDR2 SVGEGT. J was trimmed by 5 bases and V by 4 bases; bases with no gene match: 14. The CDR3 loop reads CASSSTSGLAGESDEQYF. The CDR3 DNA is TGTGCCAGCAGTTCGACCAGTGGACTAGCGGGAGAGTCGGACGAGCAGTACTTC.

This clone was observed a handful of times. The V and J genes are TRBV3-1 (or the pseudogene TRBV3-2) and TRBJ2-5; TRBD2 is a possible D gene (6 bases). This CDR3 spans 15 amino acids. V was pared by 1 base and J by 2 bases, with 11 bases between. The V gene's germline CDR1 is LGHDT and CDR2 YNNKEL (reference sequence). The CDR3 DNA sequence: TGTGCCAGCAGCCAAGGGCGGAGGGTACAAGAGACCCAGTACTTC. Amino acids: CASSQGRRVQETQYF.

This rearrangement joins TRBV6-5 to TRBJ1-5; a weak D match, TRBD1 (5 bases). The CDR3 extends over 15 amino acids. V was shortened by 10 bases and J by 4 bases, with 20 bases between the two germline ends. Per the germline V gene, CDR1 is MNHEY and CDR2 is SVGAGI. DNA for the CDR3: TGTGCCACCAAAAACCGGGACGGAAGAAATCAGCCCCAGCATTTT. This sequence encodes CATKNRDGRNQPQHF.

V gene TRBV6-4 combines with J gene TRBJ2-7; tentatively, D is TRBD2 (6 bases). The CDR3 runs 12 residues. From germline, CDR1 is MRHNA and CDR2 SNTAGT. V was clipped by 8 bases and J by 2 bases, with 10 bases between them. CDR3 amino acids: CASPSEAYEQYF. The CDR3 DNA is TGTGCCAGCCCTAGCGAGGCCTACGAGCAGTACTTC.

In this sample, this clone turned up once. The rearrangement links TRBV10-3 to TRBJ2-1; no firm D call. V was trimmed by 10 bases and J by 8 bases, leaving 15 bases between them. CDR1 is ENHRY, CDR2 SYGVKD, per germline. The CDR3 has 12 residues. DNA for the CDR3: TGTGCCACCCTCCAGGCGTCTGATGAGCAGTTCTTC. Protein sequence: CATLQASDEQFF.

The rearrangement joins TRBV12-3 or TRBV12-4 to TRBJ2-1, with D unresolved. The V gene lost 1 base and the J gene lost 13 bases, with 5 bases spanning the gap. CDR3 length: 10 residues. CDR3 bases: TGTGCCAGCAGTTTAGAAGTTCAGTTCTTC. Translation: CASSLEVQFF.

The V and J genes are TRBV11-2 and TRBJ2-5; possible D gene TRBD1, 5 bases. The CDR3 covers 14 residues. V was shortened by 5 bases and J by 5 bases, with 15 bases between the two germline ends. Germline-derived CDR1 and CDR2 are SGHAT and FQNNGV. The DNA of the CDR3 is TGTGCCAGCAGCCCCCAGGGCGGTCCTGAGACCCAGTACTTC. Translated: CASSPQGGPETQYF. The full variable domain, in which reference TRBV11-2 and TRBJ2-5 provide the parts outside the CDR3, is EAGVAQSPRYKIIEKRQSVAFWCNPISGHATLYWYQQILGQGPKLLIQFQNNGVVDDSQLPKDRFSAERLKGVDSTLKIQPAKLEDSAVYLCASSPQGGPETQYFGPGTRLLVL.

The chain is built from TRBV19 and TRBJ2-5; 10 bases align to TRBD1. Looked up from germline, CDR1 is LNHDA and CDR2 is SQIVND (reference sequence). Trimming at V came to 10 bases and at J to 5 bases, leaving 7 bases not matched to a gene. This CDR3 region has 13 residues. The CDR3 DNA follows: TGTGCCACCAGACAGGGGGCTAGGGAGACCCAGTACTTC. This gives the protein CATRQGARETQYF.

V and J are TRBV18 and TRBJ1-2; D not certain. With 3 bases removed from V and 4 bases from J, the gap between germline ends came to 21 bases. The V gene's germline CDR1 is KGHSH and CDR2 LQKENI. The CDR3 extends over 17 amino acids. The CDR3: CASSPDSTATLLYGYTF. The CDR3 nucleotides read TGTGCCAGCTCACCTGATTCAACGGCAACGCTGCTCTATGGCTACACCTTC.

The chain couples TRBV7-2 to TRBJ1-4, with a weak D call TRBD1 (6 bases). Trimming stripped 5 bases from V and 14 bases from J, with 21 bases between. Germline CDR1 is SGHTA and CDR2 is FQGNSA. The CDR3 totals 14 residues. This chain's CDR3 is CASSPHPSGTWLFF. DNA of the CDR3: TGTGCCAGCAGCCCACATCCTTCGGGGACATGGCTGTTTTTT.

The V gene is TRBV6-5, the J gene TRBJ2-7, with 12 bases that match TRBD1. With V trimmed by 4 bases and J by 4 bases, 5 bases remained unmatched. Germline V gene lookup returns CDR1 MNHEY and CDR2 SVGAGI. The CDR3 is 15 residues long. The CDR3, as DNA: TGTGCCAGCAGTTCTGGGACAGGGGGCTTTTACGAGCAGTACTTC. Translation: CASSSGTGGFYEQYF.

This rearrangement joins TRBV4-1 to TRBJ2-1, with 7 bases aligning to TRBD2. Trimming cost V 1 base and J 4 bases; bases outside gene matches: 4. CDR1 and CDR2 (germline): MGHRA, YSYEKL. There are 15 residues in the CDR3. The CDR3 DNA follows: TGCGCCAGCAGCCAAGGGGACTACGTATACAATGAGCAGTTCTTC. Translation: CASSQGDYVYNEQFF.

The rearrangement joins TRBV29-1 to TRBJ1-4; 9 nucleotides align to TRBD1. Germline CDR1 and CDR2: SQVTM and ANQGSEA. The CDR3 sequence is 16 residues long. The junction had 14 bases not matched to a gene; V was cut back by 5 bases and J by 7 bases. This chain's CDR3 is CSVSGTGQEGSEKLFF. In nucleotides, the CDR3 is TGCAGCGTTTCTGGGACAGGGCAGGAAGGAAGTGAAAAACTGTTTTTT.

The chain combines TRBV29-1 with TRBJ1-4; no definite D call. Germline-derived CDR1 and CDR2 are SQVTM and ANQGSEA. The V and J ends lost 2 bases and 15 bases respectively, with 13 bases between them. The CDR3 consists of 11 residues. The CDR3 region has the DNA TGCAGCGTTGAATTGGGCGAGGTAGTGTTTTTT. This codes for CSVELGEVVFF.

This sequence joins TRBV5-4 and TRBJ2-3; 12 nucleotides match TRBD1. V trimming: 4 bases; J trimming: 3 bases; junction bases outside the gene matches: 3. Germline V gene data show CDR1 as SGHNT and CDR2 as YYREEE (reference sequence). CDR3 length: 15 residues. The CDR3 nucleotides are TGTGCCAGCAGCAAGGGACAGGGGGCGACAGATACGCAGTATTTT. Its translation: CASSKGQGATDTQYF. Looking up the rest from reference TRBV5-4 and TRBJ2-3 gives the full variable domain: ETGVTQSPTHLIKTRGQQVTLRCSSQSGHNTVSWYQQALGQGPQFIFQYYREEENGRGNFPPRFSGLQFPNYSSELNVNALELDDSALYLCASSKGQGATDTQYFGPGTRLTVL.

The V gene is TRBV6-5, the J gene TRBJ2-5; D gene uncertain. Germline V lookup: CDR1 MNHEY, CDR2 SVGAGI. This CDR3 has 13 residues. The V end lost 7 bases, the J end lost 3 bases, and 12 bases lay between the germline ends. CDR3 residues: CASNRRAEETQYF. The CDR3 DNA follows: TGTGCCAGCAATCGAAGGGCCGAAGAGACCCAGTACTTC.

The chain carries TRBV5-6 and TRBJ2-3; 12 nucleotides agree with TRBD1. The CDR3 sequence is 16 residues long. Looked up from germline, CDR1 is SGHDT and CDR2 is YYEEEE. Losses at the gene ends were 3 bases for V and 6 bases for J; bases not matched to a gene: 8. DNA for the CDR3: TGTGCCAGCAGCTGGGGACAGGGGGCGTTCGGGGATACGCAGTATTTT. Translation gives CASSWGQGAFGDTQYF.

V gene TRBV10-3 combines with J gene TRBJ1-1, with 7 bases lining up with TRBD1. The germline V gene has CDR1 ENHRY and CDR2 SYGVKD. The CDR3 spans 15 residues. J gave up 0 bases and V 1 base, and 2 bases lay outside the gene matches. The CDR3 DNA sequence: TGTGCCATCAGTGAGTTGAGGGGGCTGAACACTGAAGCTTTCTTT. Its translation is CAISELRGLNTEAFF.

V and J are TRBV4-1 and TRBJ2-5; 7 bases match TRBD2. Germline-derived CDR1 and CDR2 are MGHRA and YSYEKL. The V gene end was trimmed by 1 base and the J gene end by 4 bases; junction bases not matched to a gene: 9. CDR3 length: 16 amino acids. CDR3 in amino acids: CASSQGWGGIRETQYF. Here the CDR3 DNA reads TGCGCCAGCAGCCAAGGATGGGGGGGGATTAGAGAGACCCAGTACTTC.